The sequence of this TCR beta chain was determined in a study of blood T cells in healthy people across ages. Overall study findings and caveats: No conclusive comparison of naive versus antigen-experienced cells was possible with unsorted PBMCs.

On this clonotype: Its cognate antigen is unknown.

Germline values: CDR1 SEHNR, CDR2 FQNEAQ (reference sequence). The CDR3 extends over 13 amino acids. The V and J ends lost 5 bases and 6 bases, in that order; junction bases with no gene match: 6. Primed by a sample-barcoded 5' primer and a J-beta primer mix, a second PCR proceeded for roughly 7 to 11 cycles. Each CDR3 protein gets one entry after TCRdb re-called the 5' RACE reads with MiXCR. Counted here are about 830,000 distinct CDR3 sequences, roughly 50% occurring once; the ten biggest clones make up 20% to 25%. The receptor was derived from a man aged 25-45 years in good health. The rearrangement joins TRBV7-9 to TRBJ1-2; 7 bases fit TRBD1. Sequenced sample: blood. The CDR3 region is CASSREGADGYTF. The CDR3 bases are TGTGCCAGCAGCCGTGAGGGGGCTGATGGCTACACCTTC.